Below, one TCR beta chain is given with its context. These data belong to a study of T cells in Graves' hyperthyroidism and ophthalmopathy. Study background: Peripheral blood was obtained at initial diagnosis, preceding any treatment.

CDR1 MGHRA and CDR2 YSYEKL come from the germline V gene. V shed 5 bases and J shed 3 bases, with 13 bases lying between them. CDR3 length: 15 amino acids. It was considered stable Graves' hyperthyroidism when ophthalmopathy did not progress within 18 months. Those patients with uncontrolled infection, other autoimmune disease, pregnancy or lactation were excluded. The investigators amplified TCR beta CDR3 regions from RNA transcripts. With the HTBI primer set, the TCR CDR3 went through a first round of RT-PCR. TCRdb redid the calling of the multiplex PCR reads with MiXCR, one entry per CDR3 protein. The sample has hundreds of thousands of distinct CDR3 sequences, roughly 40% seen once; the top ten hold 8.9%.

This sequence joins TRBV4-1 and TRBJ1-4; D ambiguous. Sequencing used blood. This clonotype was obtained from a man aged 18 to 35 with Graves' hyperthyroidism. CDR3 amino acids: CASSTDREANEKLFF. CDR3 DNA: TGCGCCAGCAGCACCGATAGGGAGGCTAATGAAAAACTGTTTTTT.